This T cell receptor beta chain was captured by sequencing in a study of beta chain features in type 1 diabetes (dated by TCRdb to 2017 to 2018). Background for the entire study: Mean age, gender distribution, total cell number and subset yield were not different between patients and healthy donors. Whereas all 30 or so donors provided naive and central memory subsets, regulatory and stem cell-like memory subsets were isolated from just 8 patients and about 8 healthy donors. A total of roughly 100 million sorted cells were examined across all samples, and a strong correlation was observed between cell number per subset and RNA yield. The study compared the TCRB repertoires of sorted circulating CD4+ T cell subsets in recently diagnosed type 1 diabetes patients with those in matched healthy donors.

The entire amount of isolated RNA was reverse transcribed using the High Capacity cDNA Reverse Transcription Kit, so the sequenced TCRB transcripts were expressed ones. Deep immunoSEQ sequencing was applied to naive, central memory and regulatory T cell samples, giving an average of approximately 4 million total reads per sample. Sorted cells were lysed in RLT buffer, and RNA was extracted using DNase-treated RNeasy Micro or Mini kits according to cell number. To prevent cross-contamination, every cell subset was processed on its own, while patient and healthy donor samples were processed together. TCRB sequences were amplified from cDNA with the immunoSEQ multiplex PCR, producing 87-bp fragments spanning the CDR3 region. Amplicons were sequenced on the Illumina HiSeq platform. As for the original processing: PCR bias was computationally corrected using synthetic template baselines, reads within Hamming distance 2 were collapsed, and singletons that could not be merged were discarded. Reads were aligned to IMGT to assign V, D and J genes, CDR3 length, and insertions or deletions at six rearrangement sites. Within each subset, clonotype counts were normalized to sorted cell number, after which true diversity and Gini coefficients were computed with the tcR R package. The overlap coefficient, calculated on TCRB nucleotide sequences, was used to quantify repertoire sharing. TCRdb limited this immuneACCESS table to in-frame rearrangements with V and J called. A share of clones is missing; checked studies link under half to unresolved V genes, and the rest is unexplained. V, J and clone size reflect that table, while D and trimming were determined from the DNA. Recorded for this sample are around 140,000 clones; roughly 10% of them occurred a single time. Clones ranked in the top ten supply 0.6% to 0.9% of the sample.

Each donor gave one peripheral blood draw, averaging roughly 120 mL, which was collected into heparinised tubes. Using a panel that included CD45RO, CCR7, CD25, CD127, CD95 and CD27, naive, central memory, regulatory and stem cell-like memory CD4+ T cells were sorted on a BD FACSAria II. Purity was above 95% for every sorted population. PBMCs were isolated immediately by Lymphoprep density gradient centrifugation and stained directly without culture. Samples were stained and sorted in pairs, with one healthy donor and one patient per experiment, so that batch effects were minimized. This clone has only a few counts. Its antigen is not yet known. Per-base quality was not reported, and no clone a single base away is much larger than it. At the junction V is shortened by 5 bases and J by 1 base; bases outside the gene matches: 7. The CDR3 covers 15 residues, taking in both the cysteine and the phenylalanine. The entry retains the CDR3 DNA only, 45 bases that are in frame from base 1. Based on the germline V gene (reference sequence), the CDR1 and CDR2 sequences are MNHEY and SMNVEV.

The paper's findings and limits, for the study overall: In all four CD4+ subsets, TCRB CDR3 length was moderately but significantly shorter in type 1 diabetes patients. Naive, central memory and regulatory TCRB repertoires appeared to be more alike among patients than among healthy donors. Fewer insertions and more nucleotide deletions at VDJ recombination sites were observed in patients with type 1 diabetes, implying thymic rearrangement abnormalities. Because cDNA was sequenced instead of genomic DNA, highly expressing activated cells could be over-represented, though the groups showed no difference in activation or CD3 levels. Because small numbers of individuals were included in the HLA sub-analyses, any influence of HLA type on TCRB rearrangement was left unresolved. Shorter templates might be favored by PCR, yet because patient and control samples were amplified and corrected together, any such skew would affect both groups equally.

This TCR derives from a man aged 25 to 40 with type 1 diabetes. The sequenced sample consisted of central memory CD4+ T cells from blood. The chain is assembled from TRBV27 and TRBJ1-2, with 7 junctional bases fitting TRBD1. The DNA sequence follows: TGTGCCAGCAGTACTCGGACAGGACTTAACTATGGCTACACCTTC. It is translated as CASSTRTGLNYGYTF.